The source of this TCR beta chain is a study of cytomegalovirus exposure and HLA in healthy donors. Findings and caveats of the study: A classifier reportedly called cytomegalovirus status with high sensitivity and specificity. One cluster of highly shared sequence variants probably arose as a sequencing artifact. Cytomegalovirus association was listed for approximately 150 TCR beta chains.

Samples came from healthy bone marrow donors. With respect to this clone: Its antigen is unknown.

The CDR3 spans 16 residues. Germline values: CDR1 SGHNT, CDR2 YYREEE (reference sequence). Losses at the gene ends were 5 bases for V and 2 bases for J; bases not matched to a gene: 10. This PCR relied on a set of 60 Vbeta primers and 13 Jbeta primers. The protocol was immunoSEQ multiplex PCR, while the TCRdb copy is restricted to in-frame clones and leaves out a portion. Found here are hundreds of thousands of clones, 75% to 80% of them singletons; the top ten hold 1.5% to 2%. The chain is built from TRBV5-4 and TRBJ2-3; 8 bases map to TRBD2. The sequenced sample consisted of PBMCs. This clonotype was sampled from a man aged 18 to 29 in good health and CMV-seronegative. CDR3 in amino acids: CASRGGGGPPTDTQYF. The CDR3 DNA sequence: TGTGCCAGCAGGGGGGGCGGGGGGCCCCCCACAGATACGCAGTATTTT.